The clone carrying this T cell receptor (beta chain) was recorded only once. The antigen remains undetermined. At one end, the junction sequence differs from germline, possibly due to a read error. This sample stems from a study of cytomegalovirus exposure and HLA in healthy donors. Study-wide results and caveats: Accounts indicate the classifier identified cytomegalovirus status with strong specificity and sensitivity. Confirmation in vitro established that a few CMV-associated chains were specific for CMV antigens.

The PCR employed 60 Vbeta primers together with 13 Jbeta primers. The data were produced by immunoSEQ multiplex PCR, yet TCRdb's version contains in-frame clones alone and is incomplete. The sample includes over 150,000 clones, roughly 76% of them seen just once. From germline, CDR1 is SGDLS and CDR2 YYNGEE. The CDR3 has 16 amino acids. Source material: PBMCs. The chain combines TRBV9 with TRBJ1-3; D perhaps matches TRBD1 (5 bases). The sequence derives from a woman aged 50 to 60 in good health and CMV-seronegative. The CDR3: CAGSVTTAGSGNTIYF. DNA for the CDR3: TGTGCCGGCAGTGTTACTACCGCAGGGTCTGGAAACACCATATATTTT.